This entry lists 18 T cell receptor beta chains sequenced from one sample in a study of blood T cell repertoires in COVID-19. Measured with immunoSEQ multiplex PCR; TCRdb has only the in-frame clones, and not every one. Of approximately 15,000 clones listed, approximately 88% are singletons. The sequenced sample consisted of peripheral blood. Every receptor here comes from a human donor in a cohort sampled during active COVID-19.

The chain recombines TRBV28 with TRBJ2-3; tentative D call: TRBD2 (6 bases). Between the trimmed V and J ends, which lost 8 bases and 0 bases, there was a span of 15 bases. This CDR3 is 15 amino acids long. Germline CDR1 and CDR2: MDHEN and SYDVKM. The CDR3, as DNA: TGTGCCAGCGGGGACTCGGGGGTTAGCACAGATACGCAGTATTTT. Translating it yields CASGDSGVSTDTQYF.

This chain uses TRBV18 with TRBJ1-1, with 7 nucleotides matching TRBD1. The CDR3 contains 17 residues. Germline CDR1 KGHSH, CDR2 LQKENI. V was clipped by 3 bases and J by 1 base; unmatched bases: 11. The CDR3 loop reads CASSPLRDSPSNTEAFF. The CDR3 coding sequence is TGTGCCAGCTCACCTCTGAGGGACAGCCCATCGAACACTGAAGCTTTCTTT.

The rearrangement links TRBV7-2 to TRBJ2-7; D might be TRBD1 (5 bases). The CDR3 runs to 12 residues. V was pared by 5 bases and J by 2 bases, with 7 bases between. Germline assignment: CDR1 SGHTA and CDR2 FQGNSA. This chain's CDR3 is CASSTGPYEQYF. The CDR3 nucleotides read TGTGCCAGCAGCACAGGCCCCTACGAGCAGTACTTC.

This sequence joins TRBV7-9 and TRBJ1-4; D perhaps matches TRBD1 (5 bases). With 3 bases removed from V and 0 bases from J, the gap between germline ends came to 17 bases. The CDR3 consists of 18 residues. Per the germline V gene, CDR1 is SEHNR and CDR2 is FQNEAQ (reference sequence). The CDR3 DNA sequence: TGTGCCAGCAGCTTGGAGGGGTCCGTTATTGCAACTAATGAAAAACTGTTTTTT. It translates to CASSLEGSVIATNEKLFF.

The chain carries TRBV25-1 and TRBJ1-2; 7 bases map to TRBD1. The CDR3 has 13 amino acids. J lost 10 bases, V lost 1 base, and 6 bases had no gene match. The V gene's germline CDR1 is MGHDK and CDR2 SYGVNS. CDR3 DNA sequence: TGTGCCAGCAGTGAATTAGGGGGCCGGCCCTACACCTTC. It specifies CASSELGGRPYTF.

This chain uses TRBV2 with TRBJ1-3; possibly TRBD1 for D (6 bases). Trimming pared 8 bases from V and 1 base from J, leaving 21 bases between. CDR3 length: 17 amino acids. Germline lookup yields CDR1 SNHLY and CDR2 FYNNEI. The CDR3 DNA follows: TGTGCCAGCTCGTTTCGGGAGGGGGGGAGTTCTGGAAACACCATATATTTT. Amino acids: CASSFREGGSSGNTIYF.

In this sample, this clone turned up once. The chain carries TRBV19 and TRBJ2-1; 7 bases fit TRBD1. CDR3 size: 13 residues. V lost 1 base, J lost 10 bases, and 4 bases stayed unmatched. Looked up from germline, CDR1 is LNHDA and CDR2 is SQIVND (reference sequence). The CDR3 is CASSIVEQGEQFF. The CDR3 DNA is TGTGCCAGTAGTATAGTTGAACAGGGGGAGCAGTTCTTC.

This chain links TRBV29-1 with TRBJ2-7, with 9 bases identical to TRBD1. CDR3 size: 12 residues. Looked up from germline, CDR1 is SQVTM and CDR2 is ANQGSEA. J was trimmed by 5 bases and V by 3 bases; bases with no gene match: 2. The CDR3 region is CSVEGQGDEQYF. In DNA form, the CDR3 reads TGCAGCGTTGAGGGACAGGGTGACGAGCAGTACTTC.

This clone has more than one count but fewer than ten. The CDR3 nucleotides read TGTGCCAGCAGCGCACTGGGGGGATTTGGTCAGCCCCAGCATTTT. Protein: CASSALGGFGQPQHF. V and J are TRBV9 and TRBJ1-5; D may be TRBD1 (5 bases). CDR3 length equals 15 residues. Deletions cut 3 bases from V and 6 bases from J, with 16 bases between. The germline gives CDR1 SGDLS, CDR2 YYNGEE.

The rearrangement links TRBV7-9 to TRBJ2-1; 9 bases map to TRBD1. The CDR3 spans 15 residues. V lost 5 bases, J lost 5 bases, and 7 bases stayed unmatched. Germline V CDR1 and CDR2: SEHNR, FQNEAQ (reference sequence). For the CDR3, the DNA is TGTGCCAGCAGCGAAAAGACAGGGGGTAACAATGAGCAGTTCTTC. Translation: CASSEKTGGNNEQFF.

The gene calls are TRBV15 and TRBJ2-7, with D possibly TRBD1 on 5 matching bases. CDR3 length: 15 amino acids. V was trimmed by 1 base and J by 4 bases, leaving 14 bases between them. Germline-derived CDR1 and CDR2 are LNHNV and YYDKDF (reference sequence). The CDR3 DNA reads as TGTGCCACCAGCAGAGCGCAGGGAAGGTTTTACGAGCAGTACTTC. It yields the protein CATSRAQGRFYEQYF.

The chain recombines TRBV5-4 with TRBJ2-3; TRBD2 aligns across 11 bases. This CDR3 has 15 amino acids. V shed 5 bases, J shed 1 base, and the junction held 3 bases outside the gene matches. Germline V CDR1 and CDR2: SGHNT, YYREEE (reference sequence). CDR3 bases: TGTGCCAGCAGGGTGACTAGCGGGGGCACAGATACGCAGTATTTT. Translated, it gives CASRVTSGGTDTQYF.

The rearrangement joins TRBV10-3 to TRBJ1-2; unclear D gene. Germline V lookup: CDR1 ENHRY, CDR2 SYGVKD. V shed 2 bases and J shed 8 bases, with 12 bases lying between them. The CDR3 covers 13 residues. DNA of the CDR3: TGTGCCATCAGTGAGGAGGGCGAGTGGGGCTACACCTTC. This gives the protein CAISEEGEWGYTF.

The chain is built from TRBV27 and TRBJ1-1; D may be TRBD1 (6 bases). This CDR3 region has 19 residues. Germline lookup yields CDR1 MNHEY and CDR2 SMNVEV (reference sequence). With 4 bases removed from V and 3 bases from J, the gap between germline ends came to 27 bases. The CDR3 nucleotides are TGTGCCAGCAGTTCCCGATACATCAGGGGATGGGGCGTGGACACTGAAGCTTTCTTT. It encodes CASSSRYIRGWGVDTEAFF.

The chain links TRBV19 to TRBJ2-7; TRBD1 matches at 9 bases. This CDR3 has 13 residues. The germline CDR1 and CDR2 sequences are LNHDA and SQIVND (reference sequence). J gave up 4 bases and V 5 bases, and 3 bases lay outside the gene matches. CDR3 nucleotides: TGTGCCAGTAGTTGGGGACAGGGTTACGAGCAGTACTTC. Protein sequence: CASSWGQGYEQYF.

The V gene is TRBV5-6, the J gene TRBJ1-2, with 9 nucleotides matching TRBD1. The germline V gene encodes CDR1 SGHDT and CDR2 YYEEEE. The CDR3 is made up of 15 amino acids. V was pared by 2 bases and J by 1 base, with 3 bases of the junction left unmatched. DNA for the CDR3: TGTGCCAGCAGCTTACAGGGGGCGCATAACTATGGCTACACCTTC. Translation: CASSLQGAHNYGYTF. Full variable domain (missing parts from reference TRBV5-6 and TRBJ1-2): DAGVTQSPTHLIKTRGQQVTLRCSPKSGHDTVSWYQQALGQGPQFIFQYYEEEERQRGNFPDRFSGHQFPNYSSELNVNALLLGDSALYLCASSLQGAHNYGYTFGSGTRLTVV.

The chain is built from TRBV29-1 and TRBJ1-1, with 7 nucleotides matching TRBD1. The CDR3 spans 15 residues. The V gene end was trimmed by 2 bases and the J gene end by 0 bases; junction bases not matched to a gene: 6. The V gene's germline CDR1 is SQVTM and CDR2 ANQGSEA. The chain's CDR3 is CSVEKTGNMNTEAFF. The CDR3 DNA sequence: TGCAGCGTTGAAAAGACAGGGAACATGAACACTGAAGCTTTCTTT.

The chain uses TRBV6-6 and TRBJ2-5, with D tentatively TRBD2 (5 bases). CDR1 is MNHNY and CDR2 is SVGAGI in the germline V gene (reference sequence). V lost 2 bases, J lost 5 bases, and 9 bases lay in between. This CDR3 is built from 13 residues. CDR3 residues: CASSYRTDETQYF. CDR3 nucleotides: TGTGCCAGCAGTTACCGGACTGACGAGACCCAGTACTTC.